The 4 T cell receptor beta chains presented below share a single source sample, sequenced in a study of identical twins. Each CDR3 protein gets one entry after TCRdb re-called the 5' RACE reads with MiXCR. The table includes hundreds of thousands of distinct CDR3 sequences, approximately 6.1% detected once. Sequenced sample: naive T cells sorted from blood. The receptors come from a man between 18 and 35 years old in good health.

The table lists this clonotype with many counts. The chain has TRBV12-3 or TRBV12-4 and TRBJ1-2; maybe TRBD1 (6 bases). This CDR3 comprises 13 residues. V gave up 5 bases and J gave up 3 bases, with 10 bases separating them. CDR3 protein: CASSGRQDYGYTF. The CDR3 nucleotides read TGTGCCAGCAGTGGCCGACAGGACTATGGCTACACCTTC.

This clonotype was seen at least ten times. The genes are TRBV20-1 and TRBJ2-5; TRBD1 agrees at 10 bases. J was trimmed by 0 bases and V by 1 base; bases with no gene match: 5. Germline V gene lookup returns CDR1 DFQATT and CDR2 SNEGSKA (reference sequence). The CDR3 is 16 amino acids. CDR3 nucleotide sequence: TGCAGTGCTAGAGGGAAGACAGGGGGCTACCAAGAGACCCAGTACTTC. Protein sequence: CSARGKTGGYQETQYF.

J is TRBJ1-2 and V is TRBV24-1; tentatively, D is TRBD1 (5 bases). The CDR3 is 14 residues long. The germline CDR1 and CDR2 sequences are KGHDR and SFDVKD. Trimming cost V 4 bases and J 7 bases, with 15 bases left between them. CDR3 in amino acids: CATSEVSGSGGYTF. The CDR3 bases are TGTGCCACCAGTGAAGTATCAGGGAGCGGTGGCTACACCTTC.

This clonotype was found a few times. V and J are TRBV6-2 or TRBV6-3 and TRBJ2-1; TRBD2 agrees at 16 bases. In germline, CDR1 is MNHEY, CDR2 SVGEGT. CDR3 length: 15 residues. V gave up 4 bases and J gave up 10 bases; unmatched junction bases: 4. The DNA for the CDR3 is TGTGCCAGCAGTTTGGGACTAGCGGGAGGGACAGAGCAGTTCTTC. Its translation is CASSLGLAGGTEQFF.